Each of the 12 T cell receptor beta chains below was sequenced from the same sample in a study of technical replicates of blood from several donors. Method: immunoSEQ multiplex PCR; TCRdb's copy keeps in-frame clones and lacks some. The sample shows about 83,000 clones, approximately 90% of them seen only once. The sequenced sample was T cells isolated from PBMCs. These receptors were obtained from a human donor in good health.

J is TRBJ2-7 and V is TRBV7-9, with TRBD1 identical over 10 bases. Germline CDR1 and CDR2: SEHNR and FQNEAQ (reference sequence). The CDR3 spans 16 residues. Unmatched junction bases numbered 8, after V lost 5 bases and J lost 1 base. The CDR3: CASSKDRGLLSYEQYF. The CDR3 DNA is TGTGCCAGCAGCAAAGACAGGGGGCTTCTATCCTACGAGCAGTACTTC. The full variable domain, rest sourced from reference TRBV7-9 and TRBJ2-7, is DTGVSQNPRHKITKRGQNVTFRCDPISEHNRLYWYRQTLGQGPEFLTYFQNEAQLEKSRLLSDRFSAERPKGSFSTLEIQRTEQGDSAMYLCASSKDRGLLSYEQYFGPGTRLTVT.

This clone appeared a single time. The chain joins TRBV28 to TRBJ1-2, with D possibly matching TRBD1 (6 bases). Trimming pared 5 bases from V and 6 bases from J, leaving 13 bases between. The V gene's germline CDR1 is MDHEN and CDR2 SYDVKM. The CDR3 length is 13 residues. CDR3 sequence reads: CASSLRGSNGYTF. CDR3 sequence (DNA): TGTGCCAGCAGTCTCAGGGGAAGCAATGGCTACACCTTC.

CDR3 amino acids: CASSYSTRQHF. CDR3 nucleotides: TGTGCCAGCAGTTACTCGACACGCCAGCATTTT. The V and J genes are TRBV6-5 and TRBJ1-5, with D unresolved. Germline V gene lookup returns CDR1 MNHEY and CDR2 SVGAGI. The CDR3 sequence is 11 residues long. The V end was cut by 0 bases, the J end by 12 bases, with 6 bases between.

The rearrangement joins TRBV5-8 to TRBJ2-7; D is ambiguous. Germline loops: CDR1 SGHTS, CDR2 YDEGEE. Trimming cost V 4 bases and J 5 bases, with 16 bases left between them. The CDR3 is made up of 14 amino acids. This CDR3 is CASSPVAARDEQYF. CDR3 nucleotides: TGTGCCAGCAGCCCGGTGGCAGCCCGGGACGAGCAGTACTTC. Using reference TRBV5-8 and TRBJ2-7 for the parts outside the CDR3, the full variable domain is EAGVTQSPTHLIKTRGQQATLRCSPISGHTSVYWYQQALGLGLQFLLWYDEGEERNRGNFPPRFSGRQFPNYSSELNVNALELEDSALYLCASSPVAARDEQYFGPGTRLTVT.

The J gene is TRBJ1-1, the V gene TRBV6-5; D unresolved. CDR3 length equals 13 residues. Per the germline V gene, CDR1 is MNHEY and CDR2 is SVGAGI. V lost 0 bases to trimming and J lost 10 bases, with 12 bases between them. Here the CDR3 reads CASSYSGHPAAFF. CDR3 DNA sequence: TGTGCCAGCAGTTACTCGGGCCACCCGGCAGCTTTCTTT.

The chain combines TRBV9 with TRBJ2-1, with 14 positions matching TRBD2. The germline V gene has CDR1 SGDLS and CDR2 YYNGEE. The CDR3 covers 18 residues. V shed 2 bases and J 0 bases; nucleotides not matched to a gene: 4. CDR3 in amino acids: CASSVRLAGGPSYNEQFF. The CDR3 DNA follows: TGTGCCAGCAGCGTGAGACTAGCGGGGGGGCCCTCCTACAATGAGCAGTTCTTC.

The chain joins TRBV14 to TRBJ1-1; D may be TRBD1 (6 bases). The CDR3 loop spans 15 amino acids. Trimming took off 6 bases at V and 0 bases at J, with 14 bases between the two ends. Germline assignment: CDR1 SGHDN and CDR2 FVKESK. This CDR3 is CASSRGGAVNTEAFF. CDR3 nucleotide sequence: TGTGCCAGCAGTCGGGGGGGGGCTGTGAACACTGAAGCTTTCTTT.

The CDR3: CASSDGEQFF. The CDR3 DNA follows: TGCGCCAGCAGTGACGGTGAGCAGTTCTTC. The gene calls are TRBV10-2 and TRBJ2-1; D remains unclear. CDR3 size: 10 residues. Germline-derived CDR1 and CDR2 are WSHSY and SAAADI. Trimming pared 3 bases from V and 9 bases from J, leaving 3 bases between.

The V call is TRBV5-6, the J call TRBJ2-2, with 7 bases matching TRBD1. Germline V gives CDR1 SGHDT, CDR2 YYEEEE. Unmatched junction bases numbered 3, after V lost 2 bases and J lost 5 bases. This CDR3 contains 14 residues. The CDR3, as DNA: TGTGCCAGCAGCTTAAGGGGGCGGACCGGGGAGCTGTTTTTT. This sequence encodes CASSLRGRTGELFF. The full variable domain, its missing parts supplied by reference TRBV5-6 and TRBJ2-2, is DAGVTQSPTHLIKTRGQQVTLRCSPKSGHDTVSWYQQALGQGPQFIFQYYEEEERQRGNFPDRFSGHQFPNYSSELNVNALLLGDSALYLCASSLRGRTGELFFGEGSRLTVL.

The rearrangement links TRBV25-1 to TRBJ2-7; no reliable D call. The CDR3 is 15 amino acids. Germline CDR1 MGHDK, CDR2 SYGVNS. V shed 0 bases and J shed 2 bases, with 11 bases lying between them. CDR3: CASSEYPDITYEQYF. Here the CDR3 DNA reads TGTGCCAGCAGTGAATACCCAGACATAACCTACGAGCAGTACTTC.

The chain couples TRBV6-5 to TRBJ1-4, with 10 bases matching TRBD1. With V trimmed by 2 bases and J by 3 bases, 0 bases remained unmatched. This CDR3 has 15 residues. CDR1 is MNHEY, CDR2 SVGAGI, per germline. The CDR3: CASSYDRGPNEKLFF. CDR3 DNA sequence: TGTGCCAGCAGTTACGACAGGGGGCCTAATGAAAAACTGTTTTTT.

The J gene is TRBJ2-2, the V gene TRBV6-5; D might be TRBD2 (5 bases). Trimming removed 8 bases from V and 5 bases from J, with 12 bases in between. CDR3 size: 13 residues. Germline-derived CDR1 and CDR2 are MNHEY and SVGAGI. The CDR3 DNA is TGTGCCAGCTTTGCGGGCTTTACCGGGGAGCTGTTTTTT. This gives the protein CASFAGFTGELFF.